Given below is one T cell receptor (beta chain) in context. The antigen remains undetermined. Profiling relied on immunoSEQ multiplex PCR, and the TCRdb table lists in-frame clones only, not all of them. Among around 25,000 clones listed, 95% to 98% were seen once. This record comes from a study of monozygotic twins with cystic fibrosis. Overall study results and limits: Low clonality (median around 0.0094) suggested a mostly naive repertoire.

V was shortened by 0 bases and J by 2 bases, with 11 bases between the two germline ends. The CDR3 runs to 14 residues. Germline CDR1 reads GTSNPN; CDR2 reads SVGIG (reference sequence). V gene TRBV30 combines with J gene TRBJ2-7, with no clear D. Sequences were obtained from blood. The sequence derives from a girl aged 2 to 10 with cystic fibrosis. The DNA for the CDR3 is TGTGCCTGGAGTGTCTCCCGTAGGGCCTACGAGCAGTACTTC. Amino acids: CAWSVSRRAYEQYF.